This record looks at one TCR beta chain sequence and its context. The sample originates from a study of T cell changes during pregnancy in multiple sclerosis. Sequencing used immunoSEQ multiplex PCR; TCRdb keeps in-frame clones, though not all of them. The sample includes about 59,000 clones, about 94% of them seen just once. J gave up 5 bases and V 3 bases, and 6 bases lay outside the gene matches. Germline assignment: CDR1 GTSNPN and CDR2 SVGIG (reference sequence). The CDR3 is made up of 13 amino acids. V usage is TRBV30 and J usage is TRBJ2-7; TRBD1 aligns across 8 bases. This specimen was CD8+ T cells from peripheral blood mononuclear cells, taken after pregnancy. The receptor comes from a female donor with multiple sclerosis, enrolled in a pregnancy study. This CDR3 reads CAWRDRVNNEQYF. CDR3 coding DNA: TGTGCCTGGAGGGACAGGGTAAATAACGAGCAGTACTTC.